The 11 T cell receptor beta chains below all came from one sample that was sequenced in a study of CXCR4 blockade with PD-1 therapy in pancreatic cancer. Assay: immunoSEQ multiplex PCR; the TCRdb copy retains only in-frame clones and omits some. The sample yields more than 2,500 clones, less than 40% seen once. Sequenced input: tumor tissue. These receptors were obtained from a human donor with pancreatic ductal adenocarcinoma.

This clone was recorded a few times. The chain is built from TRBV14 and TRBJ2-3, with D uncertain. The germline gives CDR1 SGHDN, CDR2 FVKESK. CDR3 length equals 11 residues. The V end was cut by 8 bases, the J end by 7 bases, with 10 bases between. In DNA, the CDR3 is TGTGCCAGCTCACCACAACATACGCAGTATTTT. Translating it yields CASSPQHTQYF.

The chain is built from TRBV6-8 and TRBJ1-3, with a weak D call TRBD1 (5 bases). The CDR3 totals 16 residues. Germline CDR1 is MNHGY and CDR2 is SAAAGT. The V end lost 0 bases, the J end lost 1 base, and 10 bases lay between the germline ends. Here the CDR3 reads CASSYSIGASGNTIYF. The CDR3 DNA is TGTGCCAGCAGTTACTCGATTGGGGCTTCTGGAAACACCATATATTTT.

The rearrangement joins TRBV18 to TRBJ1-4; TRBD1 is a possible D gene (5 bases). V was cut by 5 bases and J by 8 bases, with 21 bases left in between. Germline V gene data show CDR1 as KGHSH and CDR2 as LQKENI. CDR3 length: 16 residues. This chain's CDR3 is CASSSRGVGAGEKLFF. The CDR3 DNA reads TGTGCCAGCTCATCAAGGGGAGTAGGGGCTGGGGAAAAACTGTTTTTT. Full variable domain (rest looked up from reference TRBV18 and TRBJ1-4): NAGVMQNPRHLVRRRGQEARLRCSPMKGHSHVYWYRQLPEEGLKFMVYLQKENIIDESGMPKERFSAEFPKEGPSILRIQQVVRGDSAAYFCASSSRGVGAGEKLFFGSGTQLSVL.

Within the sample, this clone is large. The V gene is TRBV28, the J gene TRBJ2-1, with a weak D call TRBD1 (5 bases). Deletions cut 3 bases from V and 8 bases from J, with 11 bases between. Germline V gene sequence: CDR1 MDHEN, CDR2 SYDVKM. This CDR3 region has 13 residues. As DNA, the CDR3 is TGTGCCAGCAGTTTTAGGGGATTCGATGAGCAGTTCTTC. Translated, it gives CASSFRGFDEQFF.

The CDR3 is CASSPLDSRVTGNTIYF. The CDR3 nucleotides are TGTGCCAGCAGTCCCTTAGATTCTCGGGTAACTGGAAACACCATATATTTT. The chain combines TRBV6-8 with TRBJ1-3; unclear D gene. The CDR3 is 17 residues long. Trimming removed 5 bases from V and 2 bases from J, with 19 bases in between. Germline CDR1 is MNHGY and CDR2 is SAAAGT.

This clone rates as medium-sized (0.01 to 0.1%). One junction end does not reproduce the germline sequence, and a read error may be involved. The chain couples TRBV6-8 to TRBJ1-2, with D tentatively TRBD1 (5 bases). The CDR3 spans 14 residues. Germline V CDR1 and CDR2: MNHGY, SAAAGT. The CDR3 region is CASSDSVDGGGYTF. DNA for the CDR3: TGTGCCAGCAGTGACTCGGTTGACGGGGGAGGCTACACCTTC.

This chain links TRBV6-4 with TRBJ2-7, with D hard to call. Germline V gives CDR1 MRHNA, CDR2 SNTAGT. This CDR3 has 13 residues. Trimming cost V 5 bases and J 3 bases, with 11 bases left between them. CDR3 residues: CASSYVPGYEQYF. The CDR3 DNA reads as TGTGCCAGCAGTTACGTTCCCGGCTACGAGCAGTACTTC.

V is TRBV27 and J is TRBJ2-3, with 9 positions matching TRBD2. This CDR3 region has 16 residues. Germline V gives CDR1 MNHEY, CDR2 SMNVEV (reference sequence). Trimming took 3 bases from V and 10 from J; bases not matched to a gene: 14. The CDR3 reads CASSFFPSGDPPSQYF. As DNA, the CDR3 is TGTGCCAGCAGTTTTTTTCCTAGCGGGGACCCCCCCTCGCAGTATTTT.

CDR3 sequence: CASGLSGTGSMANVLTF. The CDR3 DNA is TGTGCTAGTGGTTTGTCAGGGACCGGGAGTATGGCCAACGTCCTGACTTTC. The rearrangement uses TRBV12-5 and TRBJ2-6; tentative D call: TRBD2 (6 bases). Germline-derived CDR1 and CDR2 are LGHNT and FRNRAP. The V end was cut by 2 bases, the J end by 6 bases, with 17 bases between. CDR3 length: 17 amino acids.

By share, this clone counts as medium-sized. The J gene is TRBJ2-5, the V gene TRBV6-8, with D possibly TRBD1 on 5 matching bases. V lost 10 bases and J 5 bases, leaving 23 bases between the germline ends. CDR3 length: 15 amino acids. The germline CDR1 and CDR2 sequences are MNHGY and SAAAGT. The CDR3 sequence: CATDKGSSLRETQYF. For the CDR3, the DNA is TGTGCCACAGACAAGGGGTCAAGCTTAAGGGAGACCCAGTACTTC.

The rearrangement joins TRBV30 to TRBJ1-3, with a possible D match to TRBD1 (5 bases). CDR3 length equals 15 residues. Trimming pared 5 bases from V and 7 bases from J, leaving 21 bases between. Germline-derived CDR1 and CDR2 are GTSNPN and SVGIG (reference sequence). This CDR3 is CAWAPSGTLRNTIYF. The CDR3 DNA is TGTGCCTGGGCCCCGTCAGGGACTTTAAGGAACACCATATATTTT.